This record concerns one T cell receptor beta chain sequence. Antigen: not known. A much larger clonotype is one base distant, so this may be a read error. CDR1 is SGHKS and CDR2 is YYEKEE in the germline V gene (reference sequence). Trimming took 3 bases from V and 11 from J, leaving 14 bases between them. The CDR3 spans 12 residues. Every donor gave 9.5 to 10 milliliters of peripheral blood. Combining a sample-barcoded 5' primer with a J-beta primer mix, a second PCR ran for roughly 6 to 11 cycles. MiXCR, run by TCRdb on the 5' RACE reads, gives a single entry per CDR3 protein. The sample lists just under 900,000 distinct CDR3 sequences; under 35% were seen once. This specimen comes from a study of blood T cells in healthy people across ages. Whole-study results and caveats: As age increased, TCR beta diversity per million T cells fell in a roughly linear fashion.

The TCR comes from a woman older than 75 in good health. The chain employs TRBV5-5 and TRBJ2-5; the D gene is possibly TRBD2 (6 bases). The material sequenced was blood. The CDR3 nucleotides are TGTGCCAGCAGCTGGGGGGTAAATGAGCAGTACTTC. As protein: CASSWGVNEQYF.